One and the same sample provided the 5 T cell receptor beta chains below, sequenced in a study of T cells expressing NK-cell markers. TCRdb re-called the 5' RACE reads, yielding one record per CDR3 amino acid sequence without DNA. The table lists about 150,000 distinct CDR3 sequences. Input material: blood T cells: a sorted CD56 or NKG2C T cell subset, CD4+ or CD8+ T cells, or bulk PBMC T cells (not recorded which). These receptor sequences come from a man between 18 and 29 years old in good health.

V gene TRBV7-6 combines with J gene TRBJ2-1. This CDR3 has 14 residues. The germline V gene encodes CDR1 SGHVS and CDR2 FNYEAQ. CDR3 protein: CASSLGGGSNEQFF.

The chain employs TRBV5-6 and TRBJ1-4; TCRdb selects TRBD1, and the lack of DNA leaves this call unchecked. CDR1 SGHDT and CDR2 YYEEEE come from the germline V gene. The CDR3 has 14 amino acids. This chain's CDR3 is CASSFSRVYEKLFF.

The chain combines TRBV7-8 with TRBJ2-3. In germline, CDR1 is SGHVS, CDR2 FQNEAQ. This CDR3 comprises 14 residues. The CDR3 sequence is CASSGWENTDTQYF. The whole variable domain, filled in from reference TRBV7-8 and TRBJ2-3, reads GAGVSQSPRYKVAKRGQDVALRCDPISGHVSLFWYQQALGQGPEFLTYFQNEAQLDKSGLPSDRFFAERPEGSVSTLKIQRTQQEDSAVYLCASSGWENTDTQYFGPGTRLTVL.

The rearrangement joins TRBV12-3 or TRBV12-4 to TRBJ2-7; TCRdb indicates TRBD1, and absent DNA this call remains unverified. The CDR3 is 15 residues long. The CDR3 sequence is CASSFARGPSYEQYF.

The rearrangement uses TRBV6-5 and TRBJ2-7. CDR1 and CDR2 from the germline V gene are MNHEY and SVGAGI. The CDR3 runs to 15 residues. The chain's CDR3 is CASSYGLGSSYEQYF.